These T cell receptor beta chains were read from a single sample in a study of blood T cell repertoires in COVID-19. TCRdb's table, derived via immunoSEQ multiplex PCR, lists solely in-frame clones and lacks some. The sample lists 200,000 to 300,000 clones; 70% to 90% were seen once. The sequenced sample consisted of peripheral blood. The receptors here all came from a woman aged 55 to 70 with COVID-19, enrolled during active disease. Both conserved end residues are part of each CDR3. A D gene is named only where the DNA matches it firmly. Only part of the rows carry a size: once, few, many, or a class if the clone is expanded.

clone_size j_call d_call v_call cdr3_aa cdr3_nt
. TRBJ1-1 . TRBV7-3 CASSLTTRATEAFF TGTGCCAGCAGCTTAACGACCAGGGCCACTGAAGCTTTCTTT
. TRBJ1-2 TRBD1 TRBV28 CASSYGTANYGYTF TGTGCCAGCAGCTATGGGACAGCTAACTATGGCTACACCTTC
. TRBJ2-1 TRBD2 TRBV5-1 CASSLGVAGVDEQFF TGCGCCAGCAGCTTAGGAGTAGCGGGAGTGGATGAGCAGTTCTTC
. TRBJ2-6 TRBD2 TRBV6-1 CASSVRTSGSSGAGANVLTF TGTGCCAGCAGTGTCCGGACTAGCGGGAGTTCAGGCGCTGGGGCCAACGTCCTGACTTTC
. TRBJ1-1 . TRBV19 CASRSPSGEGTEAFF TGTGCCAGTAGATCGCCTAGCGGCGAGGGCACTGAAGCTTTCTTT
few TRBJ2-7 TRBD2 TRBV19 CASRAGAGEQYF TGTGCCAGTAGAGCGGGAGCTGGCGAGCAGTACTTC
. TRBJ2-5 . TRBV5-1 CASRGGPGETQYF TGCGCCAGCAGGGGCGGGCCTGGGGAGACCCAGTACTTC
. TRBJ2-1 TRBD1 TRBV14 CASSQWTGPYNEQFF TGTGCCAGCAGCCAATGGACAGGGCCCTACAATGAGCAGTTCTTC
. TRBJ2-2 TRBD1 TRBV14 CASSFRQGWTGELFF TGTGCCAGCAGCTTTCGACAGGGATGGACCGGGGAGCTGTTTTTT
. TRBJ2-2 TRBD1 TRBV19 CASSIRQGGTGELFF TGTGCCAGTAGTATCCGACAGGGGGGCACCGGGGAGCTGTTTTTT
. TRBJ2-3 TRBD2 TRBV10-2 CASRGLAGGPADTQYF TGCGCCAGCAGGGGACTAGCGGGAGGGCCAGCTGATACGCAGTATTTT
. TRBJ1-2 TRBD1 TRBV7-9 CASSLGQGIAGYTF TGTGCCAGCAGCTTGGGACAGGGAATTGCTGGCTACACCTTC
. TRBJ1-1 TRBD1 TRBV25-1 CASSEGTAEAFF TGTGCCAGCAGTGAAGGGACAGCTGAAGCTTTCTTT
. TRBJ2-1 TRBD2 TRBV27 CASSSLASGRYNEQFF TGTGCCAGCAGTTCTTTAGCTAGCGGGAGGTACAATGAGCAGTTCTTC
. TRBJ2-5 . TRBV27 CASSLSGGETQYF TGTGCCAGCAGTTTATCCGGGGGAGAGACCCAGTACTTC
. TRBJ2-3 TRBD1 TRBV13 CASSIGTGTDTQYF TGTGCCAGCAGCATCGGGACAGGCACAGATACGCAGTATTTT
. TRBJ2-7 . TRBV23-1 CASSGRRQASYEQYF TGCGCCAGCAGTGGGAGAAGACAGGCCTCCTACGAGCAGTACTTC
once TRBJ2-3 TRBD2 TRBV7-2 CASSNKRTSARTDTQYF TGTGCCAGCAGCAATAAACGGACTAGCGCCCGCACAGATACGCAGTATTTT
. TRBJ1-1 . TRBV25-1 CASSENPARAWDTEAFF TGTGCCAGCAGTGAAAACCCGGCCAGGGCGTGGGACACTGAAGCTTTCTTT
. TRBJ1-2 . TRBV18 CASSSGQNYGYTF TGTGCCAGCTCGTCTGGACAGAACTATGGCTACACCTTC
. TRBJ2-7 TRBD2 TRBV19 CASSVLAGSYEQYF TGTGCCAGTAGTGTACTAGCGGGATCCTACGAGCAGTACTTC
. TRBJ1-6 . TRBV7-2 CASSLDVRYSPLHF TGTGCCAGCAGCTTAGACGTCAGGTATTCACCCCTCCACTTT
. TRBJ2-3 . TRBV7-9 CASSAGQLTDTQYF TGTGCCAGCAGCGCGGGACAGCTCACAGATACGCAGTATTTT
. TRBJ1-5 . TRBV4-1 CASSQEQAGKPQHF TGCGCCAGCAGCCAAGAACAAGCCGGGAAGCCCCAGCATTTT
. TRBJ2-2 TRBD1 TRBV7-8 CASSRGRGTTSNTGELFF TGTGCCAGCAGCCGGGGCAGGGGGACCACCTCCAACACCGGGGAGCTGTTTTTT
once TRBJ1-1 . TRBV14 CASSQDLRVNTEAFF TGTGCCAGCAGCCAAGATCTACGGGTGAACACTGAAGCTTTCTTT
once TRBJ2-1 TRBD1 TRBV7-9 CASSPPGQGVNEQFF TGTGCCAGCAGCCCCCCGGGACAGGGTGTCAATGAGCAGTTCTTC
once TRBJ2-2 . TRBV24-1 CATSDRGRNTGELFF TGTGCCACCAGTGACAGGGGTCGGAACACCGGGGAGCTGTTTTTT
few TRBJ2-7 TRBD1 TRBV5-4 CASSLGQGAWEQYF TGTGCCAGCAGCTTGGGACAGGGGGCGTGGGAGCAGTACTTC
. TRBJ2-1 TRBD1 TRBV10-3 CAISESGQLNNEQFF TGTGCCATCAGTGAGTCGGGACAGTTAAATAATGAGCAGTTCTTC
. TRBJ2-2 TRBD1 TRBV6-1 CASSDRGLSPGELFF TGTGCCAGCAGTGACAGGGGGCTATCCCCCGGGGAGCTGTTTTTT
few TRBJ2-2 . TRBV11-3 CASSQVQGGTGELFF TGTGCCAGCTCCCAAGTCCAGGGTGGGACCGGGGAGCTGTTTTTT
. TRBJ2-7 TRBD2 TRBV9 CASSVGVSGGAYEQYF TGTGCCAGCAGCGTAGGAGTGAGCGGGGGGGCCTACGAGCAGTACTTC
few TRBJ1-4 TRBD1 TRBV6-5 CASGRDRVEEKLFF TGTGCCAGCGGGAGGGACAGGGTCGAAGAAAAACTGTTTTTT
. TRBJ1-5 . TRBV7-6 CASSRDVGRDQPQHF TGTGCCAGCAGTCGAGATGTGGGGAGAGATCAGCCCCAGCATTTT
once TRBJ1-2 TRBD1 TRBV5-1 CASSLPTGTASYGYTF TGCGCCAGCAGCTTACCTACCGGGACAGCGTCTTATGGCTACACCTTC
. TRBJ1-5 . TRBV30 CAWSVDSRQPQHF TGTGCCTGGAGTGTAGATTCGAGGCAGCCCCAGCATTTT
. TRBJ1-6 . TRBV2 CASDRVVESPLHF TGTGCCAGTGACCGGGTTGTGGAATCACCCCTCCACTTT
. TRBJ2-5 . TRBV7-9 CASRPRAGQQETQYF TGTGCCAGCAGACCCAGAGCGGGCCAACAAGAGACCCAGTACTTC
. TRBJ1-5 . TRBV28 CASSLFGQYNQPQHF TGTGCCAGCAGTTTATTCGGACAGTACAATCAGCCCCAGCATTTT
. TRBJ2-2 . TRBV5-1 CASSLDLAGTGELFF TGCGCCAGCAGCTTGGATCTCGCGGGAACCGGGGAGCTGTTTTTT
. TRBJ1-6 . TRBV27 CASRIAQANSPLHF TGTGCCAGCAGAATTGCACAGGCTAATTCACCCCTCCACTTT
. TRBJ2-7 TRBD2 TRBV18 CASSPQGLAGGPPNEQYF TGTGCCAGCTCACCCCAAGGACTAGCGGGAGGGCCTCCCAACGAGCAGTACTTC
. TRBJ1-4 . TRBV12-3/TRBV12-4 CASSNSYNEKLFF TGTGCCAGCAGTAACAGCTATAATGAAAAACTGTTTTTT
. TRBJ1-4 . TRBV28 CASSPATAVNEKLFF TGTGCCAGCAGTCCCGCGACAGCAGTGAATGAAAAACTGTTTTTT
. TRBJ2-1 TRBD2 TRBV9 CASSVRREGPAEQFF TGTGCCAGCAGCGTACGCCGGGAGGGCCCGGCCGAGCAGTTCTTC
once TRBJ2-7 . TRBV2 CASSVSYEQYF TGTGCCAGCAGTGTGAGTTACGAGCAGTACTTC
. TRBJ2-7 . TRBV11-2 CASSLVTGAYEQYF TGTGCCAGCAGCTTGGTAACGGGAGCCTACGAGCAGTACTTC